Reported below is one T cell receptor (beta chain). This entry belongs to a study of blood T cell repertoires in COVID-19. Sequenced by immunoSEQ multiplex PCR; TCRdb stores in-frame clones only, minus some. The sample carries approximately 180,000 clones, about 87% recorded once. Seattle participants joined during active infection and were tracked over time. V trimming: 3 bases; J trimming: 3 bases; junction bases outside the gene matches: 2. The CDR3 sequence is 15 residues long. CDR1 and CDR2 from the germline V gene are KGHSH and LQKENI. The clonotype originates from a woman in her 70s with COVID-19, enrolled during active disease. The sample was peripheral blood. The V and J genes are TRBV18 and TRBJ2-2; 9 bases map to TRBD2. CDR3 residues: CASSPSGSDTGELFF. DNA of the CDR3: TGTGCCAGCTCACCTAGCGGGAGTGACACCGGGGAGCTGTTTTTT.